The rows below give T cell receptor beta chains drawn from one sample of a study of blood T cell repertoires in COVID-19. Generated by immunoSEQ multiplex PCR, the TCRdb table keeps only in-frame clones and is missing some. The data contain just over 150,000 clones, 65% to 90% of them singletons. Sequencing used peripheral blood. The receptors originated from a woman aged 40-49 years with COVID-19, enrolled during active disease. Each CDR3 is given with its conserved first and last residue. Each record gives: V gene, CDR3 length, clone size, D gene, J gene, CDR3 protein, CDR3 DNA. D genes are given only for firm matches. Rows may omit the clone size; those that give it use once, few, many or a size class.

TRBV5-5	15	-	-	TRBJ1-1	CASSSSGWLATEAFF	TGTGCCAGCAGCTCATCAGGGTGGTTGGCCACTGAAGCTTTCTTT
TRBV18	11	few	-	TRBJ2-1	CASSPDLLQFF	TGTGCCAGCTCACCCGACTTGCTTCAGTTCTTC
TRBV5-4	14	-	-	TRBJ2-7	CASSFISSVYEQYF	TGTGCCAGCAGCTTTATTTCCAGTGTCTACGAGCAGTACTTC
TRBV29-1	12	-	TRBD2	TRBJ2-2	CSLPGGTGELFF	TGCAGCCTCCCCGGGGGGACCGGGGAGCTGTTTTTT
TRBV5-5	14	once	TRBD1	TRBJ1-2	CASSSDRPFYGYTF	TGTGCCAGCAGCTCGGACAGGCCCTTCTATGGCTACACCTTC
TRBV3-1/TRBV3-2	13	-	-	TRBJ1-4	CASSPTRDEKLFF	TGTGCCAGCAGCCCGACCAGGGATGAAAAACTGTTTTTT
TRBV7-9	15	once	-	TRBJ2-2	CASSFPGVYTGELFF	TGTGCCAGCAGCTTTCCGGGGGTCTACACCGGGGAGCTGTTTTTT
TRBV23-1	15	-	TRBD1	TRBJ1-5	CASSLGTVSNQPQHF	TGCGCCAGCAGCCTAGGGACAGTTAGCAATCAGCCCCAGCATTTT
TRBV5-1	13	-	-	TRBJ2-7	CASSLISSYEQYF	TGCGCCAGCAGCTTGATTTCATCCTACGAGCAGTACTTC
TRBV7-8	16	-	TRBD2	TRBJ2-1	CASSLVGRGVYNEQFF	TGTGCCAGCAGCTTAGTTGGGCGGGGGGTTTACAATGAGCAGTTCTTC
TRBV9	17	-	-	TRBJ2-5	CASSVSVLGSDQETQYF	TGTGCCAGCAGCGTATCGGTCCTAGGTAGCGACCAAGAGACCCAGTACTTC
TRBV28	16	-	-	TRBJ2-6	CASSDDFSSGANVLTF	TGTGCCAGCAGTGATGACTTCAGCTCTGGGGCCAACGTCCTGACTTTC
TRBV28	13	-	-	TRBJ2-2	CASSPSESGELFF	TGTGCCAGCAGTCCCAGCGAGTCCGGGGAGCTGTTTTTT
TRBV4-1	15	-	-	TRBJ1-3	CASSPKTLEGNTIYF	TGCGCCAGCAGCCCGAAGACCTTGGAGGGAAACACCATATATTTT
TRBV11-2	14	-	TRBD2	TRBJ2-2	CASNRGGVSGELFF	TGTGCCAGCAATCGGGGGGGCGTCTCCGGGGAGCTGTTTTTT
TRBV4-2	17	-	-	TRBJ2-5	CASSQVWDGSDEGTQYF	TGTGCCAGCAGCCAAGTTTGGGACGGGAGTGACGAAGGGACCCAGTACTTC
TRBV12-5	16	-	-	TRBJ2-3	CASGNVLRGATDTQYF	TGTGCTAGTGGCAATGTCCTCCGGGGGGCTACCGATACGCAGTATTTT
TRBV28	14	-	-	TRBJ2-3	CASSDSTSTDTQYF	TGTGCCAGCAGTGACTCGACTAGCACAGATACGCAGTATTTT